This paragraph covers one TCR beta chain sequence. The sample comes from a study of blood T cell repertoires in COVID-19. Background on the study: Samples taken during acute and convalescent COVID-19 were collected in the United States, Italy and Spain. PBMCs, B-cell-depleted T cells, or T cells were the source of the cDNA or gDNA that made up the material.

Under the authors' procedure: Reference gene primer amplification yielded estimated nucleated cell counts. The table came from immunoSEQ multiplex PCR; TCRdb's copy has only in-frame clones and leaves some out. Clonal size and the V and J genes are those of that table, whereas D and trimming came from the DNA. Among 190,000 or so clones listed, roughly 73% were seen once. Sequenced input: peripheral blood. The TCR sequence derives from a woman older than 75 with active or convalescent COVID-19.

The CDR3 protein is CASSIWRRGQGKTEAFF. DNA of the CDR3: TGTGCCAGTAGTATCTGGCGTCGGGGACAGGGAAAGACTGAAGCTTTCTTT. The V gene is TRBV19, the J gene TRBJ1-1; 9 nucleotides match TRBD1. The CDR3 extends over 17 amino acids. V was pared by 3 bases and J by 5 bases, with 13 bases of the junction left unmatched. Germline lookup yields CDR1 LNHDA and CDR2 SQIVND (reference sequence). Full variable domain (remainder filled in from reference TRBV19 and TRBJ1-1): DGGITQSPKYLFRKEGQNVTLSCEQNLNHDAMYWYRQDPGQGLRLIYYSQIVNDFQKGDIAEGYSVSREKKESFPLTVTSAQKNPTAFYLCASSIWRRGQGKTEAFFGQGTRLTVV.